The 13 T cell receptor beta chains given below trace back to one sample, sequenced in a study of low-dose radiotherapy and immunotherapy resistance in tumors. Primers used for first-strand cDNA, a TRAV- and TRBV-specific set, covered both alpha and beta chains. The authors amplified TCRs for 20 PCR cycles with a constant-region primer and a V-primer adapter. TCRdb re-called the reads with MiXCR, one entry per CDR3 protein. The profile shows 65,000 to 90,000 distinct CDR3 sequences, approximately 20% of them singletons. The time point was: before trial treatment. Sequencing was performed on PBMCs, taken before treatment. The origin of the receptors is a male donor with prostate cancer.

To note about this clonotype: This may stem from a read error, because a much larger clone lies one nucleotide away. The J gene is TRBJ2-2, the V gene TRBV7-9; D is unclear. This CDR3 spans 16 amino acids. The germline gives CDR1 SEHNR, CDR2 FQNEAQ (reference sequence). The CDR3, as DNA: TGTGCCAACAGCCTCGGCTCCTCAGCTAACACCGGGGAGCTGTTTTTT. Its protein product is CANSLGSSANTGELFF.

This clonotype was recorded a few times. This chain joins TRBV27 and TRBJ1-2, with TRBD1 as a possible D gene (5 bases). The CDR3 covers 13 residues. Deletions cut 2 bases from V and 8 bases from J, with 12 bases between. From germline, CDR1 is MNHEY and CDR2 SMNVEV (reference sequence). CDR3 in amino acids: CASSLTSWGGYTF. The DNA for the CDR3 is TGTGCCAGCAGTTTAACCAGCTGGGGGGGCTACACCTTC.

This clonotype was detected many times. The rearrangement links TRBV10-3 to TRBJ2-2; D is possibly TRBD2 (6 bases). The CDR3 extends over 14 amino acids. V was clipped by 4 bases and J by 4 bases, with 10 bases between them. Germline CDR1 is ENHRY and CDR2 is SYGVKD. The CDR3 region is CAISGGGTTGELFF. DNA of the CDR3: TGTGCCATCAGTGGAGGCGGGACCACCGGGGAGCTGTTTTTT.

Many counts were recorded for this clonotype. This chain uses TRBV24-1 with TRBJ2-6; no clear D gene. The CDR3 is 14 amino acids. Germline V gene lookup returns CDR1 KGHDR and CDR2 SFDVKD. V was trimmed by 4 bases and J by 3 bases, leaving 6 bases between them. The CDR3 DNA sequence: TGTGCCACCAGTGACAGTTTTGGGGCCAACGTCCTGACTTTC. This translates into CATSDSFGANVLTF.

This clonotype has a count of ten or more. Here the CDR3 reads CACLRGFRGYTF. CDR3 sequence (DNA): TGTGCCTGCCTCAGGGGGTTTAGAGGCTACACCTTC. V and J are TRBV30 and TRBJ1-2; the match to TRBD1 covers 7 bases. The CDR3 sequence is 12 residues long. J lost 8 bases, V lost 6 bases, and 9 bases had no gene match. In germline, CDR1 is GTSNPN, CDR2 SVGIG (reference sequence).

There are many counts of this clonotype. The chain couples TRBV12-3 or TRBV12-4 to TRBJ2-2; 7 bases agree with TRBD2. The CDR3 is made up of 15 amino acids. V shed 5 bases, J shed 4 bases, and the junction held 7 bases outside the gene matches. The chain's CDR3 is CASSTRGRGTGELFF. The DNA for the CDR3 is TGTGCCAGCAGTACCCGGGGGAGGGGCACCGGGGAGCTGTTTTTT.

This clonotype was recorded many times. The chain has TRBV5-1 and TRBJ2-3; TRBD2 matches 11 bases. With 1 base clipped from V and 5 bases from J, the junction kept 0 bases outside the gene matches. Germline loops: CDR1 SGHRS, CDR2 YFSETQ. The CDR3 runs to 14 residues. The CDR3 here is CASSLTSGRDTQYF. The CDR3 nucleotides read TGCGCCAGCAGCTTGACTAGCGGGAGAGATACGCAGTATTTT.

This clonotype was detected many times. The rearrangement links TRBV11-2 to TRBJ2-5; 11 bases align to TRBD2. This CDR3 is built from 17 residues. The germline CDR1 and CDR2 sequences are SGHAT and FQNNGV. J lost 6 bases, V lost 2 bases, and 11 bases had no gene match. The CDR3 region has the DNA TGTGCCAGCAGCTTAACCCCCGCTAGCGGGGGGCCTCAGACCCAGTACTTC. Its protein is CASSLTPASGGPQTQYF.

The sample holds a few counts of this clonotype. The chain carries TRBV12-3 or TRBV12-4 and TRBJ2-5, with TRBD1 matching 7 bases. The V and J ends lost 4 bases and 5 bases, in that order; junction bases with no gene match: 13. This CDR3 is built from 16 residues. The CDR3 DNA is TGTGCCAGCAGTTCCGTGGGGCCGAGGGGGCAGGAGACCCAGTACTTC. It encodes CASSSVGPRGQETQYF.

Ten or more counts support this clonotype. V usage is TRBV23-1 and J usage is TRBJ2-2; TRBD1 aligns across 11 bases. TRBV23-1 is placed among ORFs of uncertain function. The CDR3 totals 15 residues. The V gene end was trimmed by 5 bases and the J gene end by 5 bases; junction bases not matched to a gene: 4. CDR3 protein: CASSFGQGATGELFF. CDR3 coding DNA: TGCGCCAGCAGTTTCGGACAGGGGGCGACCGGGGAGCTGTTTTTT.

This clonotype came up many times. The chain recombines TRBV19 with TRBJ2-5; the match to TRBD1 covers 7 bases. The CDR3 has 17 amino acids. Germline V gene lookup returns CDR1 LNHDA and CDR2 SQIVND (reference sequence). J gave up 5 bases and V 1 base, and 13 bases lay outside the gene matches. The CDR3 here is CASSIGAGAGGWETQYF. For the CDR3, the DNA is TGTGCCAGTAGTATAGGAGCCGGAGCAGGGGGTTGGGAGACCCAGTACTTC. The full variable domain, completed using reference TRBV19 and TRBJ2-5, is DGGITQSPKYLFRKEGQNVTLSCEQNLNHDAMYWYRQDPGQGLRLIYYSQIVNDFQKGDIAEGYSVSREKKESFPLTVTSAQKNPTAFYLCASSIGAGAGGWETQYFGPGTRLLVL.

At least ten counts were recorded for this clonotype. The V gene is TRBV5-6, the J gene TRBJ2-5, with TRBD1 matching over 12 bases. V was clipped by 4 bases and J by 4 bases; unmatched bases: 2. The CDR3 has 14 residues. Germline V gives CDR1 SGHDT, CDR2 YYEEEE. CDR3 amino acids: CASSGDRGRETQYF. The CDR3 coding sequence is TGTGCCAGCAGCGGGGACAGGGGGCGAGAGACCCAGTACTTC.

The sample holds a few counts of this clonotype. This chain joins TRBV14 and TRBJ1-2, with TRBD1 as a possible D gene (6 bases). With 2 bases removed from V and 8 bases from J, the gap between germline ends came to 12 bases. Germline V gene sequence: CDR1 SGHDN, CDR2 FVKESK. The CDR3 length is 13 residues. The CDR3 nucleotides are TGTGCCAGCAGCCAATACAGGGTGGGCGGCTACACCTTC. The encoded protein is CASSQYRVGGYTF.